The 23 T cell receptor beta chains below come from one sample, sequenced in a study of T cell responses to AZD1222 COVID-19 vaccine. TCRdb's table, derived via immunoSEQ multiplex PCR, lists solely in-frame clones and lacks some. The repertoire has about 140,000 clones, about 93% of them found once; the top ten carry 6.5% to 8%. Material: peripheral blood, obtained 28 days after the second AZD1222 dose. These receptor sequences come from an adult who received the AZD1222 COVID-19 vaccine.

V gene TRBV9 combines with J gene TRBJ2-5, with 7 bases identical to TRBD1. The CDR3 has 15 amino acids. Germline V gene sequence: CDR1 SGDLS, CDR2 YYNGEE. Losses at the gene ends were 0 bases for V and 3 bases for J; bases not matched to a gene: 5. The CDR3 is CASSVEYRGEETQYF. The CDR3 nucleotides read TGTGCCAGCAGCGTAGAGTACAGGGGAGAAGAGACCCAGTACTTC.

This CDR3 reads CASSLQWGQGVRDTEAFF. The CDR3 nucleotides are TGTGCCAGCAGCCTTCAATGGGGACAGGGGGTGAGGGACACTGAAGCTTTCTTT. The chain links TRBV5-6 to TRBJ1-1; the match to TRBD1 covers 11 bases. The CDR3 spans 18 residues. Germline-derived CDR1 and CDR2 are SGHDT and YYEEEE. The J segment lost 3 bases and the V segment lost 4 bases, leaving 14 bases of the junction unmatched.

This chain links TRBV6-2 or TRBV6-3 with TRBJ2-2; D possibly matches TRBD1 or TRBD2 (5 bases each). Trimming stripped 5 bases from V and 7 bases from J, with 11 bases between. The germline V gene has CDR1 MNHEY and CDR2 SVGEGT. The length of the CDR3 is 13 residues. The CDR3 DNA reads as TGTGCCAGCAGTACAATGGGGGTCGGGGAGCTGTTTTTT. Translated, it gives CASSTMGVGELFF.

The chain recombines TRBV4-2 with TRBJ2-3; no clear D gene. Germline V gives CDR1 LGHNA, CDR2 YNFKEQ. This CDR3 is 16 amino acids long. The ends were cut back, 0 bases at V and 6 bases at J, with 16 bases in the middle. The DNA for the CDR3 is TGTGCCAGCAGCCAAGATATGGGTCCGAACTCGGATACGCAGTATTTT. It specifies CASSQDMGPNSDTQYF.

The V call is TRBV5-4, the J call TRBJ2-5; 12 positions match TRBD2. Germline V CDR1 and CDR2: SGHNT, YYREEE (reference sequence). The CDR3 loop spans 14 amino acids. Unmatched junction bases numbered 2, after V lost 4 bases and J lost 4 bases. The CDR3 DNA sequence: TGTGCCAGCAGCCTAGCGGGGGGGCGAGAGACCCAGTACTTC. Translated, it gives CASSLAGGRETQYF.

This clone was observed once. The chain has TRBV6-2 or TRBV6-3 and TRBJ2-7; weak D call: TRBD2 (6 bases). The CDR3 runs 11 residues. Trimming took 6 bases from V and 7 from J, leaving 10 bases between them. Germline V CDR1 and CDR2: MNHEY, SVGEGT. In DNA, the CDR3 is TGTGCCAGCAGCCAGGCGGGGGAGCAGTACTTC. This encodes CASSQAGEQYF.

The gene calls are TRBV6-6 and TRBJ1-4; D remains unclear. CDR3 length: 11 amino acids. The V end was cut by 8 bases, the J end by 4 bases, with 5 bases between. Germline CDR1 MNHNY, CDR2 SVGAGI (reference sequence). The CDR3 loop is CASGFNEKLFF. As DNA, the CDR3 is TGTGCCAGCGGATTTAATGAAAAACTGTTTTTT.

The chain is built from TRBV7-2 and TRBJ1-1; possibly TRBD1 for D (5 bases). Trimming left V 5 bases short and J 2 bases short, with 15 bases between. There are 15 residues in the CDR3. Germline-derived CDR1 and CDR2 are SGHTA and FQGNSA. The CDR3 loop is CASSASTALNTEAFF. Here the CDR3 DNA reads TGTGCCAGCAGCGCCTCGACAGCTTTAAACACTGAAGCTTTCTTT.

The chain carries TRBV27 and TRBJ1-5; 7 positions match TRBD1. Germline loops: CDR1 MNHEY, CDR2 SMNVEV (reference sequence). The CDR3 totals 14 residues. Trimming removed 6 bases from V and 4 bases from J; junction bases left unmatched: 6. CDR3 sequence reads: CASSRTGENQPQHF. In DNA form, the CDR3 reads TGTGCCAGCAGCCGGACAGGAGAGAATCAGCCCCAGCATTTT.

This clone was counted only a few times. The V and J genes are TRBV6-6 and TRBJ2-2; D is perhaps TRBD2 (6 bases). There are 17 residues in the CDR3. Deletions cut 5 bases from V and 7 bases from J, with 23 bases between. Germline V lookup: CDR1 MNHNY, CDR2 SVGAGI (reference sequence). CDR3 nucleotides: TGTGCCAGCAGTCACACCCCGCAGGGAGGTTTGATCGGGGAGCTGTTTTTT. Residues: CASSHTPQGGLIGELFF.

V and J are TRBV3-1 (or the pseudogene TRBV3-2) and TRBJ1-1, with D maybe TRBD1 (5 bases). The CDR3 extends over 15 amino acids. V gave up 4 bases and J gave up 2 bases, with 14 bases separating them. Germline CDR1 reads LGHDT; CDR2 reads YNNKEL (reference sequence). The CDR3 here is CASSLRSGGNTEAFF. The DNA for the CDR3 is TGTGCCAGCAGCCTTAGGTCGGGGGGAAACACTGAAGCTTTCTTT.

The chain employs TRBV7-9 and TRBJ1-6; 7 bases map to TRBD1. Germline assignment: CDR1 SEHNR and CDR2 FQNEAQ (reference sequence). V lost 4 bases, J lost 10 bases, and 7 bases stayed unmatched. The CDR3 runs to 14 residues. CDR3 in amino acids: CASSSVTGTSPLHF. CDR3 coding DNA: TGTGCCAGCAGCTCCGTGACAGGGACCTCACCCCTCCACTTT.

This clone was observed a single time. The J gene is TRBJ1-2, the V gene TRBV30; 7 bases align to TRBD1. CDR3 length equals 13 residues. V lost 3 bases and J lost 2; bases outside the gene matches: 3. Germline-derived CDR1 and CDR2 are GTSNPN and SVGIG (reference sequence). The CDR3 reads CAWSPQGNYGYTF. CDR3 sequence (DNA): TGTGCCTGGAGCCCACAGGGGAACTATGGCTACACCTTC.

CDR3 DNA sequence: TGTGCCAGCAGTTTTCGGGGCCTTCTCTTCTATGGCTACACCTTC. Encoded protein: CASSFRGLLFYGYTF. The V call is TRBV6-2 or TRBV6-3, the J call TRBJ1-2, with a possible D match to TRBD1 (5 bases). This CDR3 has 15 residues. The germline V gene has CDR1 MNHEY and CDR2 SVGEGT. The germline V and J ends were trimmed by 4 bases and 4 bases, with 16 bases remaining between them.

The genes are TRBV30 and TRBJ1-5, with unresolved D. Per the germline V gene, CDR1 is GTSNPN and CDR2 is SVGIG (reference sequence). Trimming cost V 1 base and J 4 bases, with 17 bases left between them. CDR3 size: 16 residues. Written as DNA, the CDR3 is TGTGCCTGGAGTGCTTCCCCCGGGAGCACAAATCAGCCCCAGCATTTT. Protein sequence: CAWSASPGSTNQPQHF.

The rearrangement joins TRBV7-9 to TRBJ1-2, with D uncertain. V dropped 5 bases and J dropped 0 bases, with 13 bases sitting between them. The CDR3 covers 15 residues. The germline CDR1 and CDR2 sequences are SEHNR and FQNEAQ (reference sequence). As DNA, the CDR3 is TGTGCCAGCAGCAATTACAGTGGGGCTAACTATGGCTACACCTTC. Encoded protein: CASSNYSGANYGYTF.

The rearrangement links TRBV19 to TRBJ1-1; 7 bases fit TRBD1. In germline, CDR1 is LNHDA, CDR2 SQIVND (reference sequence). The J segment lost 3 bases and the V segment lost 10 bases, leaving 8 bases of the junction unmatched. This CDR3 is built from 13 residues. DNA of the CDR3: TGTGCCACTGGACAGGAAATCTACACTGAAGCTTTCTTT. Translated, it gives CATGQEIYTEAFF.

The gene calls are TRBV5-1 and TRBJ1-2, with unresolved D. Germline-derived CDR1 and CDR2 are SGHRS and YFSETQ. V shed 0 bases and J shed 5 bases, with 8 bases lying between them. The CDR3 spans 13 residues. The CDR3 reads CASSLGHSYGYTF. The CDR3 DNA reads TGCGCCAGCAGCTTGGGACATAGTTATGGCTACACCTTC.

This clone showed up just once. The CDR3 DNA reads as TGCAGCGCCGCAGGGCCCTATGGCTACACCTTC. Its protein product is CSAAGPYGYTF. V is TRBV29-1 and J is TRBJ1-2; possible D gene TRBD1, 5 bases. From germline, CDR1 is SQVTM and CDR2 ANQGSEA. Trimming cost V 7 bases and J 4 bases, with 10 bases left between them. The CDR3 length is 11 residues.

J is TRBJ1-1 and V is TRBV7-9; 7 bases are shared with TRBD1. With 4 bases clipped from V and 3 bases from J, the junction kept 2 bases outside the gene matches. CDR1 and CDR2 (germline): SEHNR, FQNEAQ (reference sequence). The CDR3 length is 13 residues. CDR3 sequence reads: CASSYQGDTEAFF. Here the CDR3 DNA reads TGTGCCAGCAGCTATCAGGGGGACACTGAAGCTTTCTTT.

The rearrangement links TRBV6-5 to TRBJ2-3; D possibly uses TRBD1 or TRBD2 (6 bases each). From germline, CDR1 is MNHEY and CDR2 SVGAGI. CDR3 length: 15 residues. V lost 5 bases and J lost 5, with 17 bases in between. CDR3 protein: CASSPGAGAGDTQYF. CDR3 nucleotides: TGTGCCAGCAGTCCGGGGGCGGGCGCTGGAGATACGCAGTATTTT.

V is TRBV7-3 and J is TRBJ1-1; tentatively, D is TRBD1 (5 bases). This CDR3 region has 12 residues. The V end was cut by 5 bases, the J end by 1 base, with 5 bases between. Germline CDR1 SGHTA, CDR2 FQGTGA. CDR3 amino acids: CASSTGNTEAFF. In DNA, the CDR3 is TGTGCCAGCAGCACAGGGAACACTGAAGCTTTCTTT.

The CDR3 DNA sequence: TGTGCCAGCAGCCCGGGGGACAGACCTAACACCGGGGAGCTGTTTTTT. Amino acids: CASSPGDRPNTGELFF. This rearrangement joins TRBV7-2 to TRBJ2-2; tentatively, D is TRBD1 (7 bases). Per germline, CDR1 SGHTA and CDR2 FQGNSA. The ends were cut back, 5 bases at V and 2 bases at J, with 15 bases in the middle. The CDR3 contains 16 residues.